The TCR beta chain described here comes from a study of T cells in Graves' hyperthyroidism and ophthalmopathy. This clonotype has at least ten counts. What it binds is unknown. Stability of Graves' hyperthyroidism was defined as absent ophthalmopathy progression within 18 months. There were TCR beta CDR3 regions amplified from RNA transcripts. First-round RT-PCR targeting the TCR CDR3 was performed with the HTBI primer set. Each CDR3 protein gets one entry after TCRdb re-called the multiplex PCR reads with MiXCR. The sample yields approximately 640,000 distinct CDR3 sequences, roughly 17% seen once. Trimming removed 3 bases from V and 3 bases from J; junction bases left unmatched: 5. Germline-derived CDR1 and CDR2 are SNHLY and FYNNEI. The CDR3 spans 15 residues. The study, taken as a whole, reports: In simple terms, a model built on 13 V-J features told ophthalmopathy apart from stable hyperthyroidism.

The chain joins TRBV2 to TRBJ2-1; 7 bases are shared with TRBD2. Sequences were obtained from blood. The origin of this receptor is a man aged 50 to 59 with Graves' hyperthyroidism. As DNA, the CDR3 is TGTGCCAGCAGTGAGTCTAGCGGCCGCTACAATGAGCAGTTCTTC. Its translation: CASSESSGRYNEQFF.